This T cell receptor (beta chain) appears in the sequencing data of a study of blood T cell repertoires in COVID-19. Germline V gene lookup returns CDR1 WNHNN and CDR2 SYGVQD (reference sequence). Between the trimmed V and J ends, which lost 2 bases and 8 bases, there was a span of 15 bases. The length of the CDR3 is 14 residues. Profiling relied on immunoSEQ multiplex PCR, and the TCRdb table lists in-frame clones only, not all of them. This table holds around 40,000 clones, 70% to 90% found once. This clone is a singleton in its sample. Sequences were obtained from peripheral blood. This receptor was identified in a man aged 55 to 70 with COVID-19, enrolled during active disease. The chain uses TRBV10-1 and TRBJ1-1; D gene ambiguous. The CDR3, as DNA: TGCGCCAGCAGTGAGCGAGTTTCGTCGAGGGAAGCTTTCTTT. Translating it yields CASSERVSSREAFF.